Sequencing of this T cell receptor beta chain was carried out in a study of early T cells in non-severe SARS-CoV-2 infection. Study in general: Sequencing of unsorted whole blood was done on bulk RNA, leaving chains unpaired. General observations from the study: VDJdb matching, biased toward anti-spike CD8 responses, missed private and CD4 specificities.

The TCR library protocol attached unique molecular identifiers to the individual cDNA molecules. TCRdb ran MiXCR on the 5' RACE reads and lists one entry per CDR3 protein. In the table there are around 52,000 distinct CDR3 sequences, approximately 10% of which are singletons. On this clonotype itself: The target antigen is unknown.

V was trimmed by 2 bases and J by 0 bases, leaving 11 bases between them. Germline lookup yields CDR1 KGHSH and CDR2 LQKENI. The CDR3 sequence is 15 residues long. The source material was whole blood. The V gene is TRBV18, the J gene TRBJ2-7, with D perhaps TRBD2 (6 bases). The sequence derives from an adult who was a healthcare worker with PCR-confirmed SARS-CoV-2 infection or an uninfected control (not recorded which). The CDR3 loop is CASSPSGRPSYEQYF. Written as DNA, the CDR3 is TGTGCCAGCTCACCAAGTGGGAGGCCCTCCTACGAGCAGTACTTC.